A selection of T cell receptor beta chains follows, all from one sample in a study of T cell repertoires in cytomegalovirus infection. Each CDR3 protein gets one entry after TCRdb re-called the reads with MiXCR. The table has 150,000 to 200,000 distinct CDR3 sequences, 28% seen once. The material sequenced was PBMCs. The receptors shown here come from a human donor in good health (CMV status not recorded). Some clones in this sample may be carry-over from other donors' samples. The CDR3 runs from the conserved cysteine through the conserved F or W. D genes are given only for firm matches. The size entry is marked missing in some rows and otherwise reads once, few, many or a size class.

cdr3_nt	cdr3_aa	j_call	clone_size	v_call	d_call
TGTGCCAGTAGTACTGGCAGCGGGCTTGGAACTAATGAAAAACTGTTTTTT	CASSTGSGLGTNEKLFF	TRBJ1-4	.	TRBV19	.
TGCGCCAGCAGCCAAGATTACAGGGGAGGTCACACTGAAGCTTTCTTT	CASSQDYRGGHTEAFF	TRBJ1-1	.	TRBV4-3	TRBD1
TGTGCCAGCAGCTTAGACACACATGAAGCTTTCTTT	CASSLDTHEAFF	TRBJ1-1	few	TRBV7-9	.
TGTGCCAGCAAAAGAATGGATACGCAGTATTTT	CASKRMDTQYF	TRBJ2-3	few	TRBV12-3/TRBV12-4	.
TGCGCCAGCAGCCAAGATAAAGGACAGAGGAACACTGAAGCTTTCTTT	CASSQDKGQRNTEAFF	TRBJ1-1	.	TRBV4-1	.
TGTGCCAGCAGCCTCGACAGGGTAGACTCCTACGAGCAGTACTTC	CASSLDRVDSYEQYF	TRBJ2-7	.	TRBV5-4	TRBD1
TGCAGTGCCCCACAGGGGCACTCCACCCTCGGGAATTCACCCCTCCACTTT	CSAPQGHSTLGNSPLHF	TRBJ1-6	.	TRBV20-1	TRBD1
TGCGCCAGCAGCTTGAGCACAGATACGCGGTATTTT	CASSLSTDTRYF	TRBJ2-3	.	TRBV5-1	.
TGTGCCAGCAGCTTGACCGGGACTAGCGGACCCACAGATACGCAGTATTTT	CASSLTGTSGPTDTQYF	TRBJ2-3	few	TRBV3-1	TRBD2
TGCAGTGCTCCCCTCGGAGGGTCAACGCGGGGAAACACCATATATTTT	CSAPLGGSTRGNTIYF	TRBJ1-3	.	TRBV20-1	.
TGTGCCAGCACCCATGGACTAGCGGGGGATCTAGCCAAAAACATTCAGTACTTC	CASTHGLAGDLAKNIQYF	TRBJ2-4	.	TRBV7-9	TRBD2
TGTGCCAGCAGCGCCCTAGCGGGGGGGATTATCTACGAGCAGTACTTC	CASSALAGGIIYEQYF	TRBJ2-7	few	TRBV11-2	TRBD2
TGTGCCAGCAGCTTGGGGGAATTGAGGAGAGCAACTAATGAAAAACTGTTTTTT	CASSLGELRRATNEKLFF	TRBJ1-4	.	TRBV5-6	.
TGTGCCAGCAGTTATCTACCGGGACAGGGAAGATCACCCCTCCACTTT	CASSYLPGQGRSPLHF	TRBJ1-6	.	TRBV6-2/TRBV6-3	TRBD1
TGTGCCAGCAGTCCTCGAGGGAACTCCTACAATGAGCAGTTCTTC	CASSPRGNSYNEQFF	TRBJ2-1	few	TRBV7-6	.
TGTGCCAGCAGCTTGCAGGGGACAGGGTATTCGGGGAACACTGAAGCTTTCTTT	CASSLQGTGYSGNTEAFF	TRBJ1-1	few	TRBV5-5	TRBD1
TGTGCCAGCAGCCGTACTGGACAGGGTCTGAACACTGAAGCTTTCTTT	CASSRTGQGLNTEAFF	TRBJ1-1	.	TRBV2	TRBD1
TGTGCCAGCAGCTTAGAGGCAGGTAGGAGCAATCAGCCCCAGCATTTT	CASSLEAGRSNQPQHF	TRBJ1-5	many	TRBV7-2	.
TGTGCCACCTGGGGGACAGCACGAAACACCATATATTTT	CATWGTARNTIYF	TRBJ1-3	.	TRBV7-2	TRBD1
TGTGCCAGTATGGGGATAAACACTGAAGCTTTCTTT	CASMGINTEAFF	TRBJ1-1	.	TRBV19	.
TGTGCCAGCAGTTATTTGACAGGGTATGGTGAGCAGTTCTTC	CASSYLTGYGEQFF	TRBJ2-1	many	TRBV5-4	TRBD1
TGCAGTGCTAGAGATCTAACACAGATCTATGGCTACACCTTC	CSARDLTQIYGYTF	TRBJ1-2	.	TRBV20-1	.